A selection of T cell receptor beta chains follows, all from one sample in a study of neurological immune-mediated disorders. TCRdb re-derived calls from the 5' RACE reads in MiXCR, one entry per CDR3 protein. The sample has some 35,000 distinct CDR3 sequences; around 10% are singletons. Sample: CD4+ T cells from blood. Receptors originate from a woman under 40 with HTLV-1-associated myelopathy (HAM/TSP). Each CDR3 is given with its conserved first and last residue. Fields, in order: V gene, CDR3 length, J gene, D gene, clone size, CDR3 DNA, CDR3 protein. A D gene is named only where the DNA matches it firmly. Where a row states a size, it is once, few, many or the class of an expanded clone; other rows omit it.

TRBV7-9,14,TRBJ1-1,-,many,TGTGCCAGCCTAATGGGAGACTTGAACACTGAAGCTTTCTTT,CASLMGDLNTEAFF
TRBV5-1,12,TRBJ1-2,TRBD1,-,TGCGCCAGCGCCGGGACAGGGGAAGTTAGCACCTTC,CASAGTGEVSTF
TRBV10-3,15,TRBJ1-5,-,many,TGTGCCATCAGTGAGTCGATGGGGAGCAATCAGCCCCAGCATTTT,CAISESMGSNQPQHF
TRBV28,16,TRBJ1-6,-,many,TGTGCCAGCAGTTTACCCCGGCAGTTGGGAAATTCACCCCTCCACTTT,CASSLPRQLGNSPLHF
TRBV10-3,13,TRBJ1-5,TRBD1,many,TGTGCCACCCAGGGACAGGGAGGTCAGCCCCAGCATTTT,CATQGQGGQPQHF
TRBV20-1,14,TRBJ1-5,TRBD1,many,TGCAGTGCTCTACAGGGGGCAGGCAATCAGCCCCAGCATTTT,CSALQGAGNQPQHF
TRBV20-1,16,TRBJ1-5,-,many,TGCAGTGCTAGCCCTCCCTCGGGAAAGATTAATCAGCCCCAGCATTTT,CSASPPSGKINQPQHF
TRBV5-1,14,TRBJ2-7,TRBD2,many,TGCGCCAGCAGCTTGGGCGGGGGAGTGAACGAGCAGTACTTC,CASSLGGGVNEQYF
TRBV24-1,16,TRBJ2-5,-,many,TGTGCCACCAGTGAAGCCAGGGGCGGATTACAAGAGACCCAGTACTTC,CATSEARGGLQETQYF
TRBV10-3,12,TRBJ2-3,TRBD2,many,TGTGCCATCAGCGCCGGGACTAGCGCTGTGTATTTT,CAISAGTSAVYF
TRBV11-2,23,TRBJ1-5,-,-,-,CASSFYICSASIRAAGSNQPQHF